Shown below are 27 T cell receptor beta chains from a single sample sequenced in a study of Graves' ophthalmopathy and Graves' hyperthyroidism. Amplified TCR beta CDR3 regions were obtained using RNA transcripts as template. First-round RT-PCR relied on HTBI primers, and a second-round multiplex PCR came next. Each CDR3 protein is one row after TCRdb ran MiXCR on the multiplex PCR reads. The table includes 650,000 to 900,000 distinct CDR3 sequences, 40% detected once. The sequencing sample was made of peripheral blood. These receptors originate from an adult man with Graves' ophthalmopathy.

The chain employs TRBV6-6 and TRBJ1-3; no definite D call. CDR3 size: 10 residues. The V end was cut by 3 bases, the J end by 11 bases, with 5 bases between. Germline V lookup: CDR1 MNHNY, CDR2 SVGAGI (reference sequence). In DNA, the CDR3 is TGTGCCAGCAGTTATGACTCCATATATTTT. Protein: CASSYDSIYF.

In its sample, this clonotype was seen once. The chain joins TRBV19 to TRBJ2-5; TRBD1 agrees at 7 bases. This CDR3 is built from 15 residues. Germline lookup yields CDR1 LNHDA and CDR2 SQIVND (reference sequence). The V and J ends lost 4 bases and 5 bases, in that order; junction bases with no gene match: 10. The CDR3, as DNA: TGTGCCAGTAGTAGAAGGGGGCAGGGAGAGGAGACCCAGTACTTC. This codes for CASSRRGQGEETQYF.

On this clonotype: A much larger clone differs from this one at a single base, so this may be a read error. The chain recombines TRBV2 with TRBJ2-7; no clear D. Germline CDR1 is SNHLY and CDR2 is FYNNEI. This CDR3 is built from 11 residues. The CDR3 sequence: CASGEVLEQYF. The CDR3 DNA follows: TGTGCCAGCGGTGAAGTCCTCGAGCAGTACTTC.

As for this clonotype: An end of the junction does not agree with germline; a read error may underlie this. The chain employs TRBV7-9 and TRBJ2-7; D is uncertain. The length of the CDR3 is 15 residues. The germline CDR1 and CDR2 sequences are SEHNR and FQNEAQ (reference sequence). In DNA form, the CDR3 reads TGTGCCAGCAGCTCCCCCACGGGTAACAGCTACGGGCAGTACTTC. Translating gives CASSSPTGNSYGQYF.

The genes are TRBV20-1 and TRBJ2-7, with a tentative D call TRBD2 (6 bases). CDR1 is DFQATT and CDR2 is SNEGSKA in the germline V gene (reference sequence). This CDR3 comprises 14 residues. V was trimmed by 6 bases and J by 2 bases, leaving 17 bases between them. Here the CDR3 reads CSARRDVGPYEQYF. The CDR3 DNA is TGCAGTGCGAGGAGGGACGTAGGACCCTACGAGCAGTACTTC.

The chain couples TRBV11-2 to TRBJ2-5, with 11 bases fitting TRBD2. The V gene end was trimmed by 5 bases and the J gene end by 5 bases; junction bases not matched to a gene: 7. The CDR3 length is 15 residues. The germline gives CDR1 SGHAT, CDR2 FQNNGV. The CDR3 here is CASSPSSGGMETQYF. The CDR3 DNA follows: TGTGCCAGCAGCCCGTCTAGCGGGGGGATGGAGACCCAGTACTTC.

V is TRBV7-2 and J is TRBJ2-7, with 9 bases matching TRBD1. Germline V gene lookup returns CDR1 SGHTA and CDR2 FQGNSA. The CDR3 spans 13 residues. V shed 6 bases, J shed 5 bases, and the junction held 5 bases outside the gene matches. The CDR3, as DNA: TGTGCCAGCAGACTGGGGACAGGGAACGAGCAGTACTTC. Residues: CASRLGTGNEQYF. Based on the CDR3 plus reference TRBV7-2 and TRBJ2-7, the full variable domain is GAGVSQSPSNKVTEKGKDVELRCDPISGHTALYWYRQSLGQGLEFLIYFQGNSAPDKSGLPSDRFSAERTGGSVSTLTIQRTQQEDSAVYLCASRLGTGNEQYFGPGTRLTVT.

In its sample, this clonotype was seen a few times. This chain joins TRBV7-2 and TRBJ2-5; 8 bases fit TRBD2. The CDR3 extends over 14 amino acids. Trimming took 8 bases from V and 5 from J; bases not matched to a gene: 10. Germline V gene data show CDR1 as SGHTA and CDR2 as FQGNSA. The CDR3: CASDRAGVGETQYF. CDR3 in DNA: TGTGCCAGCGACCGAGCGGGAGTTGGCGAGACCCAGTACTTC.

This chain connects TRBV24-1 to TRBJ2-2, with D perhaps matching TRBD1 (6 bases). The CDR3 spans 17 residues. The V end was cut by 1 base, the J end by 1 base, with 12 bases between. Per germline, CDR1 KGHDR and CDR2 SFDVKD. In DNA form, the CDR3 reads TGTGCCACCAGTGATTTTTCGGGACATGGGAACACCGGGGAGCTGTTTTTT. This encodes CATSDFSGHGNTGELFF.

Comment on this clonotype: A much larger clone differs from this one at a single base, so this may be a read error. The chain is built from TRBV10-3 and TRBJ1-1; D is ambiguous. CDR1 and CDR2 (germline): ENHRY, SYGVKD. Trimming stripped 10 bases from V and 0 bases from J, with 12 bases between. The CDR3 is 13 amino acids. The CDR3 loop reads CASSPHLNTEAFF. CDR3 DNA: TGTGCCAGCAGCCCACATCTGAACACTGAAGCTTTCTTT.

Here the CDR3 DNA reads TGTGCCACCAGCAGCTTCGCCGGGACAGGGGGGGGCGAGCAGTACTTC. It is translated as CATSSFAGTGGGEQYF. The V call is TRBV15, the J call TRBJ2-7, with TRBD1 identical over 11 bases. The CDR3 totals 16 residues. The germline gives CDR1 LNHNV, CDR2 YYDKDF (reference sequence). The V segment lost 3 bases and the J segment 6 bases; nucleotides outside the gene matches: 10.

In this sample, this clonotype turned up many times. The V call is TRBV9, the J call TRBJ2-7; TRBD2 aligns across 8 bases. The trim removed 1 base at V and 2 bases at J, leaving 5 bases unmatched. Germline lookup yields CDR1 SGDLS and CDR2 YYNGEE. The CDR3 loop spans 15 amino acids. The CDR3 nucleotides read TGTGCCAGCAGCGTAATGGGTAGCGGGACCTACGAGCAGTACTTC. This translates into CASSVMGSGTYEQYF. Supplemented by reference TRBV9 and TRBJ2-7, the full variable domain reads DSGVTQTPKHLITATGQRVTLRCSPRSGDLSVYWYQQSLDQGLQFLIQYYNGEERAKGNILERFSAQQFPDLHSELNLSSLELGDSALYFCASSVMGSGTYEQYFGPGTRLTVT.

A word on this clonotype: A junction end diverges from the germline sequence, so it may reflect a read error. This chain connects TRBV10-3 to TRBJ2-7; 7 bases match TRBD2. TRBJ2-5 explains the end of the DNA better; the J call may be wrong. The CDR3 totals 16 residues. The germline CDR1 and CDR2 sequences are ENHRY and SYGVKD. The CDR3 loop is CASSSGLAAVAETQYF. The CDR3 DNA is TGTGCCAGCAGTTCTGGGCTAGCGGCGGTCGCAGAGACCCAGTACTTC.

The sample holds a few counts of this clonotype. This sequence joins TRBV5-1 and TRBJ2-7; tentatively, D is TRBD1 (6 bases). Germline lookup yields CDR1 SGHRS and CDR2 YFSETQ. V lost 0 bases and J 9 bases, leaving 16 bases between the germline ends. CDR3 length: 14 residues. DNA of the CDR3: TGCGCCAGCAGCTTGGAACAGGGCCCGAGTCGGCAGTACTTC. Translating it yields CASSLEQGPSRQYF.

The rearrangement joins TRBV19 to TRBJ2-6; D may be TRBD1 (6 bases). The V end was cut by 3 bases, the J end by 4 bases, with 10 bases between. The CDR3 sequence is 15 residues long. Germline V gene data show CDR1 as LNHDA and CDR2 as SQIVND (reference sequence). The CDR3 DNA follows: TGTGCCAGTAGTATTAGGGACACCGGGGCCAACGTCCTGACTTTC. Protein product: CASSIRDTGANVLTF. The complete variable domain, with remaining parts taken from reference TRBV19 and TRBJ2-6, reads DGGITQSPKYLFRKEGQNVTLSCEQNLNHDAMYWYRQDPGQGLRLIYYSQIVNDFQKGDIAEGYSVSREKKESFPLTVTSAQKNPTAFYLCASSIRDTGANVLTFGAGSRLTVL.

This clonotype was counted ten times or more. The J gene is TRBJ1-2, the V gene TRBV15; weak D call: TRBD1 (6 bases). The CDR3 loop spans 14 amino acids. Between the trimmed V and J ends, which lost 1 base and 3 bases, there was a span of 9 bases. Germline V gene data show CDR1 as LNHNV and CDR2 as YYDKDF (reference sequence). The CDR3 coding sequence is TGTGCCACCAGCAGAGGGACAGCCTACTATGGCTACACCTTC. This codes for CATSRGTAYYGYTF.

This clonotype showed up many times. The chain carries TRBV2 and TRBJ1-5, with D hard to call. Trimming removed 2 bases at V and 3 bases at J, with 11 bases between. Germline-derived CDR1 and CDR2 are SNHLY and FYNNEI. The CDR3 runs to 15 residues. The CDR3 DNA follows: TGTGCCAGCAGTGAACGCACAGCTAACAATCAGCCCCAGCATTTT. This sequence encodes CASSERTANNQPQHF.

The gene calls are TRBV25-1 and TRBJ2-2; 12 bases align to TRBD1. Germline V lookup: CDR1 MGHDK, CDR2 SYGVNS. V shed 6 bases, J shed 6 bases, and the junction held 5 bases outside the gene matches. The CDR3 is made up of 15 amino acids. The CDR3 loop is CASSLGQGAPGELFF. As DNA, the CDR3 is TGTGCCAGCAGCTTGGGACAGGGGGCCCCCGGGGAGCTGTTTTTT.

This chain connects TRBV12-3 or TRBV12-4 to TRBJ2-6; TRBD1 agrees at 9 bases. CDR3 length: 17 amino acids. V lost 3 bases to trimming and J lost 1 base; unmatched junction nucleotides: 4. In DNA, the CDR3 is TGTGCCAGCAGTTTTGTGACAGGGGGTTCTGGGGCCAACGTCCTGACTTTC. Its protein product is CASSFVTGGSGANVLTF.

The gene calls are TRBV10-3 and TRBJ1-6; D unresolved. The CDR3 has 19 amino acids. V gave up 0 bases and J gave up 0 bases, with 15 bases separating them. Per the germline V gene, CDR1 is ENHRY and CDR2 is SYGVKD. The CDR3 bases are TGTGCCATCAGTGAGTCGTCGGGTGTCTTGAGCTCCTATAATTCACCCCTCCACTTT. This gives the protein CAISESSGVLSSYNSPLHF.

This clonotype was seen only once. This may be a read error, as it is one base from a much larger clone. The chain links TRBV6-5 to TRBJ1-2, with 9 bases aligning to TRBD1. The CDR3 length is 13 residues. Germline V gene data show CDR1 as MNHEY and CDR2 as SVGAGI. CDR3 loop: CAISMTGGYGYTF. The CDR3 DNA follows: TGTGCCATCAGTATGACAGGGGGGTATGGCTACACCTTC.

As to this clonotype: Its ends do not fully match the called genes, so a read error is possible. The chain joins TRBV7-9 to TRBJ1-1; tentatively, D is TRBD1 (6 bases). Germline values: CDR1 SEHNR, CDR2 FQNEAQ (reference sequence). The CDR3 spans 13 residues. Here the CDR3 reads CASSLGGSTGAFF. In DNA, the CDR3 is TGTGCCAGCAGCTTGGGGGGCAGTACTGGAGCTTTCTTT.

This rearrangement joins TRBV9 to TRBJ2-3; D gene unclear. The CDR3 length is 16 residues. Trimming took off 0 bases at V and 0 bases at J, with 11 bases between the two ends. Germline CDR1 is SGDLS and CDR2 is YYNGEE. The CDR3 DNA reads as TGTGCCAGCAGCGTAGCTGGGTTCACTAGCACAGATACGCAGTATTTT. This translates into CASSVAGFTSTDTQYF.

The gene calls are TRBV29-1 and TRBJ1-2, with a weak D call TRBD1 (6 bases). This CDR3 region has 15 residues. Germline CDR1 reads SQVTM; CDR2 reads ANQGSEA. Trimming left V 4 bases short and J 5 bases short, with 20 bases between. The CDR3 reads CSVVSDTGLSYGYTF. The DNA of the CDR3 is TGCAGCGTTGTCTCTGACACAGGGTTATCTTATGGCTACACCTTC.

The chain combines TRBV6-5 with TRBJ1-2; no definite D call. V was pared by 4 bases and J by 6 bases, with 18 bases between. The CDR3 is 15 residues long. Germline V gene data show CDR1 as MNHEY and CDR2 as SVGAGI. The CDR3 region has the DNA TGTGCCAGCAGTTTCCTCGCGGGAGGAGGGAATGGCTACACCTTC. Translating it yields CASSFLAGGGNGYTF.

The chain uses TRBV25-1 and TRBJ1-1; D perhaps matches TRBD1 (5 bases). Trimming took 7 bases from V and 5 from J, leaving 14 bases between them. CDR1 MGHDK and CDR2 SYGVNS come from the germline V gene. This CDR3 is built from 13 residues. CDR3 bases: TGTGCCAGCACCGTGGGGGGAGATACTGAAGCTTTCTTT. This encodes CASTVGGDTEAFF. Drawing the rest from reference TRBV25-1 and TRBJ1-1, the complete variable domain is EADIYQTPRYLVIGTGKKITLECSQTMGHDKMYWYQQDPGMELHLIHYSYGVNSTEKGDLSSESTVSRIRTEHFPLTLESARPSHTSQYLCASTVGGDTEAFFGQGTRLTVV.

Of note for this clonotype: A much bigger clone sits one base away, suggesting this may be a read error. The V and J genes are TRBV2 and TRBJ1-3; the D gene is possibly TRBD1 (6 bases). V dropped 5 bases and J dropped 1 base, with 12 bases sitting between them. Germline CDR1 SNHLY, CDR2 FYNNEI. This CDR3 contains 15 residues. The CDR3 here is CASSHTGFSGNTIYF. In DNA form, the CDR3 reads TGTGCCAGCAGTCATACAGGGTTTTCTGGAAACACCATATATTTT.